Listed below are T cell receptor beta chains from one sample, sequenced in a study of T cells after yellow fever vaccination. TCRdb re-derived calls from the 5' RACE reads in MiXCR, one entry per CDR3 protein. The sample lists a few hundred thousand distinct CDR3 sequences, 3.6% seen once, with about a quarter in the top ten. The source was PBMCs, collected on the day of the yellow fever booster vaccination. These receptors all stem from a man aged 18-30 years who received the YFV17D yellow fever vaccine. Each CDR3 is given with its conserved first and last residue. A D gene is named only where the DNA matches it firmly. Only part of the rows carry a size: once, few, many, or a class if the clone is expanded.

>TRBJ2-5|few|TRBV24-1|TRBD1
TGTGCCACCAGTGATTCGCGGACAGGGTTCCAAGAGACCCAGTACTTC
CATSDSRTGFQETQYF
>TRBJ2-7|few|TRBV7-2|NA
TGTGCCAGCAGCGAGTTCGGAGGGAGTAGCGGAAGCTACGAGCAGTACTTC
CASSEFGGSSGSYEQYF
>TRBJ1-5|many|TRBV30|TRBD1
TGTGCCTGGAAATCTCCGGACAGGAGAGATCAGCCCCAGCATTTT
CAWKSPDRRDQPQHF
>TRBJ2-5|many|TRBV5-1|TRBD1
TGCGCCAGCAGTGGATGGACAGGGGATGAGACCCAGTACTTC
CASSGWTGDETQYF
>TRBJ2-5|few|TRBV4-2|NA
TGTGCCAGCAGCCGGGAGGCGGGGAGAAAAGAGACCCAGTACTTC
CASSREAGRKETQYF
>TRBJ2-7|NA|TRBV19|NA
TGTGCCACCGGGACCGACGAGCAGTACTTC
CATGTDEQYF
>TRBJ2-3|many|TRBV7-2|TRBD2
TGTGCCAGCAGCTCCGTAAGGGGAGGGTATACGCAGTATTTT
CASSSVRGGYTQYF
>TRBJ2-2|NA|TRBV20-1|NA
TGCAGTGCTAACCAGGGGGGATTAGGCGGGGAGCTGTTTTTT
CSANQGGLGGELFF
>TRBJ2-1|few|TRBV5-1|TRBD2
TGCGCCAGCAGCCAACCCGTTAGCGGGGTCTCCTACAATGAGCAGTTCTTC
CASSQPVSGVSYNEQFF
>TRBJ1-3|NA|TRBV7-2|NA
TGTGCCAGCAGCCTTGCGGGACGGCGAAACACCATATATTTT
CASSLAGRRNTIYF